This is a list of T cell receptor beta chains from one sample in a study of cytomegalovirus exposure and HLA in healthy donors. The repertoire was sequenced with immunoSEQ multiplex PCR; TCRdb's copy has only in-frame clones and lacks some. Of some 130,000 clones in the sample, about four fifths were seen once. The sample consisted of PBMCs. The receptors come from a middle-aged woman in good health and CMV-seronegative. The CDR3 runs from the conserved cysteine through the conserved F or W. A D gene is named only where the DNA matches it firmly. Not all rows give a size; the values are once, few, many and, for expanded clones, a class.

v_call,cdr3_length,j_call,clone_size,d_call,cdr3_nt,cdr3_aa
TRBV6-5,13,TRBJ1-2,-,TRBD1,TGTGCCACCGAGGACAGGGGGCTACAAGGCTACACCTTC,CATEDRGLQGYTF
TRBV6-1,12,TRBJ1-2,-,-,TGTGCCAGCAGCCAGGAAGGCTATGGCTACACCTTC,CASSQEGYGYTF
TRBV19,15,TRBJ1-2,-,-,TGTGCCAGCCTTCAGACAGCCTCGTTCAACTATGGCTACACCTTC,CASLQTASFNYGYTF
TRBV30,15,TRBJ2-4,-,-,TGTGCCTGGAGTGTTGGCAGTGAAGCCAAAAACATTCAGTACTTC,CAWSVGSEAKNIQYF
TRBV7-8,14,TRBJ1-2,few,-,TGTGCCAGCAGCCTTAGGACTGCGTGGTATGGCTACACCTTC,CASSLRTAWYGYTF
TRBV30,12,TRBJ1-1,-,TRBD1,TGTGCCGGACCAACAGGGGGCCCAGAAGCTTTCTTT,CAGPTGGPEAFF
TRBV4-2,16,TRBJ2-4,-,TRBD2,TGTGCCAGCAGCCTGACTAGCGGGGGGTTCAAAAACATTCAGTACTTC,CASSLTSGGFKNIQYF
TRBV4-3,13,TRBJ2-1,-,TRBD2,TGCGCCAGCAGCCAAGAACAGCGGGGGGCCGTGTTCTTC,CASSQEQRGAVFF
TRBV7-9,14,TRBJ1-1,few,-,TGTGCCAGCAGCTCATGGGGGGGGAGCACTGAAGCTTTCTTT,CASSSWGGSTEAFF
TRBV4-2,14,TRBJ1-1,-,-,TGTGCCAGCAGCCTAGAAGACAGGAACACTGAAGCTTTCTTT,CASSLEDRNTEAFF
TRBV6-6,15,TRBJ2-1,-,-,TGTGCCAGCAGTTACCTCAGTCGGCGAGGGAATGAGCAGTTCTTC,CASSYLSRRGNEQFF
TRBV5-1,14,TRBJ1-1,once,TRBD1,TGCGCCAGCAGCTTGACAGGGGCGAACACTGAAGCTTTCTTT,CASSLTGANTEAFF
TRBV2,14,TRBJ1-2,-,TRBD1,TGTGCCAGCAGTGAAGAGGACAGGGGGTATGGCTACACCTTC,CASSEEDRGYGYTF
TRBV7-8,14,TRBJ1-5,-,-,TGTGCCAGCAGCTTAGGTCGGGGTCTACGGCCCCAGCATTTT,CASSLGRGLRPQHF
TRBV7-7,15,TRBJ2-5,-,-,TGTGCCAGCAGCTTAGCGTCTACGAACGGGGAGACCCAGTACTTC,CASSLASTNGETQYF
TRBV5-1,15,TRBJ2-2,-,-,TGCGCCAGCAGCTTGGCCAGGGTTTCGACCGGGGAGCTGTTTTTT,CASSLARVSTGELFF
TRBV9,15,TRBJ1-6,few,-,TGTGCCAGCAGCGTAGGAGGGACTTATAATTCACCCCTCCACTTT,CASSVGGTYNSPLHF
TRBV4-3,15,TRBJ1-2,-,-,TGCGCCAGCAGCCAGGCCGCCCTTTCCAACTATGGCTACACCTTC,CASSQAALSNYGYTF
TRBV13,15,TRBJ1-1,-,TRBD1,TGTGCCAGCAGCTTACGACAGGGGGGATACACTGAAGCTTTCTTT,CASSLRQGGYTEAFF
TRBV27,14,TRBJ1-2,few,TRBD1,TGTGCCAGCAGTTTTGGGACAGGGAACTATGGCTACACCTTC,CASSFGTGNYGYTF
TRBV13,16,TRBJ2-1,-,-,TGTGCCAGCAGCTTATGGGCGGGGGCCTCCTACAATGAGCAGTTCTTC,CASSLWAGASYNEQFF
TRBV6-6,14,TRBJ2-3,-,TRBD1,TGTGCCAGCAGTTCGACAGGGGGCTCGGATACGCAGTATTTT,CASSSTGGSDTQYF
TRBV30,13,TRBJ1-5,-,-,TGTGCCTGGAGTGTTCAGGATTATCAGCCCCAGCATTTT,CAWSVQDYQPQHF
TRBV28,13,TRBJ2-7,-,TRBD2,TGTGCCAGCAAGCGGGGGGTCTCCTACGAGCAGTACTTC,CASKRGVSYEQYF
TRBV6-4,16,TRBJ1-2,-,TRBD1,TGTGCCAGCAGCCTGGACAGGCGGGACGGGGTTTGCGGCTACACCTTC,CASSLDRRDGVCGYTF
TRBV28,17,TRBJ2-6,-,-,TGTGCCAGCAGTAAAGGGGCAGGGTACTCTGGGGCCAACGTCCTGACTTTC,CASSKGAGYSGANVLTF
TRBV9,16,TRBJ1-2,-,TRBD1,TGTGCCAGCAGCGTAGCTACAGGGGAGCTTGACTATGGCTACACCTTC,CASSVATGELDYGYTF
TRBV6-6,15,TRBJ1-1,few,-,TGTGCCAGCCGAAGAGGTCAGGGGATGAACACTGAAGCTTTCTTT,CASRRGQGMNTEAFF
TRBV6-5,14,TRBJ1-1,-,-,TGTGCCAGCAGTTCCGACGGGAAGAACACTGAAGCTTTCTTT,CASSSDGKNTEAFF
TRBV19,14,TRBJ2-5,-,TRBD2,TGTGCCAGTAGTCGGGGGGGACTACAAGAGACCCAGTACTTC,CASSRGGLQETQYF
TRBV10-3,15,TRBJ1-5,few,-,TGTGCCATCAGTGAGTCGGGCAGGCCCAATCAGCCCCAGCATTTT,CAISESGRPNQPQHF